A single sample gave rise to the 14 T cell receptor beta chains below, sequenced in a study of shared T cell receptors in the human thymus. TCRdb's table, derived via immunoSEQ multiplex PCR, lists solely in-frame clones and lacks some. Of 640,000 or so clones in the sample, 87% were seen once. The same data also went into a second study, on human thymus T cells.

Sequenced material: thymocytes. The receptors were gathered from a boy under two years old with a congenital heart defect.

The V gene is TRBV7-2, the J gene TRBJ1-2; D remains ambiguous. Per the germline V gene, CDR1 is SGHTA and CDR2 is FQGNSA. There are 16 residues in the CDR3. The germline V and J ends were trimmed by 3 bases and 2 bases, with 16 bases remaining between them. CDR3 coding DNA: TGTGCCAGCAGCTTCCTCGTGATCCCGGGGAACTATGGCTACACCTTC. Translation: CASSFLVIPGNYGYTF.

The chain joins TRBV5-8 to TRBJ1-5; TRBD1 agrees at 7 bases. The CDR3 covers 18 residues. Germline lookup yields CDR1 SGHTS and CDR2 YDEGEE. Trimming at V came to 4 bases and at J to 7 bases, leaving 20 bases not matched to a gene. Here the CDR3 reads CASSRLIRDSFVSQPQHF. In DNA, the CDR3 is TGTGCCAGCAGCCGACTTATTCGGGACAGCTTTGTCAGCCAGCCCCAGCATTTT.

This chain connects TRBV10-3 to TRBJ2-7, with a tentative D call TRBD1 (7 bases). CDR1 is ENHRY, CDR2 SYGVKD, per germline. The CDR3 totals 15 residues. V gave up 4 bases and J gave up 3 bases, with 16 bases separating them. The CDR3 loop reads CAISVYRGGDYEQYF. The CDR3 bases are TGTGCCATCAGTGTATACAGGGGAGGAGACTACGAGCAGTACTTC.

The CDR3 DNA reads as TGTGCCAGCAGTTACTCGAGACTAGCGGGATGGGAGACCCAGTACTTC. It specifies CASSYSRLAGWETQYF. This chain links TRBV6-6 with TRBJ2-5; 11 nucleotides match TRBD2. Germline V gene data show CDR1 as MNHNY and CDR2 as SVGAGI (reference sequence). This CDR3 contains 16 residues. Trimming cost V 0 bases and J 5 bases; bases outside gene matches: 5.

The DNA for the CDR3 is TGTGCCAGCAGCTTGCCCGACAGGGGGAATCAGCCCCAGCATTTT. Its protein is CASSLPDRGNQPQHF. The chain links TRBV5-4 to TRBJ1-5, with 9 bases matching TRBD1. The germline CDR1 and CDR2 sequences are SGHNT and YYREEE (reference sequence). The CDR3 totals 15 residues. The trim removed 1 base at V and 4 bases at J, leaving 3 bases unmatched.

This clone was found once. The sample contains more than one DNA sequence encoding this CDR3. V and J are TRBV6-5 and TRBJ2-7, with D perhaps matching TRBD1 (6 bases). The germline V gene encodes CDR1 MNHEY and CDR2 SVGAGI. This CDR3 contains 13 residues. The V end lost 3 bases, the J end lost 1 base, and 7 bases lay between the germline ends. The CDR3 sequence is CASSYGTSYEQYF. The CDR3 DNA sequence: TGTGCCAGCAGTTATGGGACATCCTACGAGCAGTACTTC.

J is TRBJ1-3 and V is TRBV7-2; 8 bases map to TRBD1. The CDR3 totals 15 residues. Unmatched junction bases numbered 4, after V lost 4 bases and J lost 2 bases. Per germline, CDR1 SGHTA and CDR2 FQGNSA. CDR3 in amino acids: CASSSGQGTGNTIYF. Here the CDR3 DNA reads TGTGCCAGCAGCTCCGGACAGGGTACTGGAAACACCATATATTTT.

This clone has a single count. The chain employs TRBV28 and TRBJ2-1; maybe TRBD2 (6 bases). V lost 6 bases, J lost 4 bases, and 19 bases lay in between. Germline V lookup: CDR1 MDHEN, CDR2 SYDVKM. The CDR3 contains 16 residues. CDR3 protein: CASSFRLGGHYNEQFF. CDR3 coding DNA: TGTGCCAGCAGCTTCCGACTAGGAGGTCATTACAATGAGCAGTTCTTC.

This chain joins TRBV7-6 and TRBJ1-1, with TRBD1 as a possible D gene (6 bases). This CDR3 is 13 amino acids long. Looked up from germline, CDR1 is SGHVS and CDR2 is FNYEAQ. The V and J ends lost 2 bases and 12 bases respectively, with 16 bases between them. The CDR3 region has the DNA TGTGCCAGCAGCTTATTTTGGGACACCAAACCTTTCTTT. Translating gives CASSLFWDTKPFF.

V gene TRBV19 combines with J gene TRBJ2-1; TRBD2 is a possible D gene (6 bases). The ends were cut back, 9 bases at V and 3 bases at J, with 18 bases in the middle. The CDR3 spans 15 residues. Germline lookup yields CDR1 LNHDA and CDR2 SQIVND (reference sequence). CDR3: CASQKVMRDYNEQFF. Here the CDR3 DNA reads TGTGCCAGCCAAAAGGTTATGCGGGACTACAATGAGCAGTTCTTC.

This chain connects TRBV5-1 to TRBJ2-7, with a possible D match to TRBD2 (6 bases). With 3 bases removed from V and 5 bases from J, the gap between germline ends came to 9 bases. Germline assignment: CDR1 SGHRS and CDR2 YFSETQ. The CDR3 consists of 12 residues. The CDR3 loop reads CASSWGLHEQYF. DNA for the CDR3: TGCGCCAGCAGCTGGGGACTCCACGAGCAGTACTTC.

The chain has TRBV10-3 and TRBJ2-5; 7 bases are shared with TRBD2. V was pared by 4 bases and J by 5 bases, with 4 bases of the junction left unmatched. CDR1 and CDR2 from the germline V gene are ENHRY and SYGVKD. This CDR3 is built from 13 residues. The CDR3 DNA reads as TGTGCCATCAGTGTAACTAGCGATGAGACCCAGTACTTC. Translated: CAISVTSDETQYF.

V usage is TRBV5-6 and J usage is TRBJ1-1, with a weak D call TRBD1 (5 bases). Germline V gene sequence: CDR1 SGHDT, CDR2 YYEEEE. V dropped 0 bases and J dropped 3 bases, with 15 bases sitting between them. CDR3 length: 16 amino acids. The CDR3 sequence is CASSLVWGPVDTEAFF. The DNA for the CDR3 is TGTGCCAGCAGCTTGGTTTGGGGCCCCGTTGACACTGAAGCTTTCTTT.

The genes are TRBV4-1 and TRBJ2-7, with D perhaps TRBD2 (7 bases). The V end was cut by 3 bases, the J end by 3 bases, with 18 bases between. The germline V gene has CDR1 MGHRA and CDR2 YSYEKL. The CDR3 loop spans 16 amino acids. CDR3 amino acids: CASSHIGGLAVYEQYF. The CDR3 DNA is TGCGCCAGCAGCCATATCGGGGGGCTAGCGGTCTACGAGCAGTACTTC.